Shown below are 21 T cell receptor beta chains from a single sample sequenced in a study of blood T cell repertoires in COVID-19. The table came from immunoSEQ multiplex PCR; TCRdb's copy has only in-frame clones and leaves some out. The sample contains almost 40,000 clones, more than 80% of which appear only once. Sequenced input: peripheral blood. The receptors come from a man aged 55 to 70 with acute or convalescent COVID-19.

The chain employs TRBV18 and TRBJ2-2, with 7 positions matching TRBD2. Germline V gives CDR1 KGHSH, CDR2 LQKENI. The CDR3 contains 17 residues. V was clipped by 0 bases and J by 4 bases; unmatched bases: 8. In nucleotides, the CDR3 is TGTGCCAGCTCACCACCCCTGTCGTTAGCGGGCACCGGGGAGCTGTTTTTT. Its protein product is CASSPPLSLAGTGELFF.

The chain joins TRBV2 to TRBJ1-1; tentative D call: TRBD1 (6 bases). CDR1 and CDR2 (germline): SNHLY, FYNNEI. V lost 3 bases to trimming and J lost 3 bases, with 8 bases between them. CDR3 length: 13 residues. CDR3 in amino acids: CASSEGAYTEAFF. The CDR3 DNA is TGTGCCAGCAGTGAGGGGGCTTACACTGAAGCTTTCTTT.

This chain uses TRBV4-3 with TRBJ2-7; maybe TRBD1 (6 bases). The ends were cut back, 2 bases at V and 4 bases at J, with 9 bases in the middle. Germline CDR1 is LGHNA and CDR2 is YSLEER. The CDR3 contains 13 residues. In DNA, the CDR3 is TGCGCCAGCAGCCAAATACAGGGTTACGAGCAGTACTTC. Protein: CASSQIQGYEQYF.

This rearrangement joins TRBV19 to TRBJ1-6; possibly TRBD1 for D (5 bases). Germline-derived CDR1 and CDR2 are LNHDA and SQIVND (reference sequence). Between the trimmed V and J ends, which lost 4 bases and 6 bases, there was a span of 10 bases. CDR3 length: 14 amino acids. This CDR3 is CASSKGQFNSPLHF. CDR3 nucleotide sequence: TGTGCCAGTAGTAAGGGGCAGTTTAATTCACCCCTCCACTTT.

The genes are TRBV19 and TRBJ2-7, with 10 nucleotides matching TRBD2. The V segment lost 1 base and the J segment 4 bases; nucleotides outside the gene matches: 4. The germline V gene encodes CDR1 LNHDA and CDR2 SQIVND (reference sequence). The CDR3 covers 15 residues. The CDR3 nucleotides read TGTGCCAGTAGTATAGGCCCTAGCGGGGGTTACGAGCAGTACTTC. This gives the protein CASSIGPSGGYEQYF. Looking up the rest from reference TRBV19 and TRBJ2-7 gives the full variable domain: DGGITQSPKYLFRKEGQNVTLSCEQNLNHDAMYWYRQDPGQGLRLIYYSQIVNDFQKGDIAEGYSVSREKKESFPLTVTSAQKNPTAFYLCASSIGPSGGYEQYFGPGTRLTVT.

This clone was recorded a few times. The chain recombines TRBV7-2 with TRBJ2-1; 9 nucleotides line up with TRBD2. CDR3 size: 15 residues. V dropped 5 bases and J dropped 0; count of bases not matched to a gene: 2. Germline V gene sequence: CDR1 SGHTA, CDR2 FQGNSA. The CDR3 DNA reads as TGTGCCAGCAGCCGCGGGGGGGACTCCTACAATGAGCAGTTCTTC. Encoded protein: CASSRGGDSYNEQFF.

CDR3 loop: CASSQGLADSPLHF. As DNA, the CDR3 is TGCGCCAGCAGCCAGGGACTGGCGGATTCACCCCTCCACTTT. The chain links TRBV5-1 to TRBJ1-6; tentative D call: TRBD1 (5 bases). Germline V gene data show CDR1 as SGHRS and CDR2 as YFSETQ. V was shortened by 4 bases and J by 8 bases, with 13 bases between the two germline ends. The CDR3 loop spans 14 amino acids.

This chain links TRBV7-2 with TRBJ1-2; 7 nucleotides match TRBD1. This CDR3 comprises 15 residues. Per germline, CDR1 SGHTA and CDR2 FQGNSA. V lost 5 bases to trimming and J lost 4 bases; unmatched junction nucleotides: 10. This chain's CDR3 is CASSPRQGLSYGYTF. The CDR3 nucleotides are TGTGCCAGCAGCCCCCGACAGGGCTTAAGCTATGGCTACACCTTC.

CDR3: CASSLTSGAYEQYF. CDR3 DNA sequence: TGCGCCAGCAGCTTGACTAGCGGAGCCTACGAGCAGTACTTC. This chain uses TRBV5-1 with TRBJ2-7, with TRBD2 identical over 8 bases. The V segment lost 1 base and the J segment 2 bases; nucleotides outside the gene matches: 2. The CDR3 is 14 amino acids. Germline V CDR1 and CDR2: SGHRS, YFSETQ.

The rearrangement joins TRBV19 to TRBJ1-1; D is ambiguous. The CDR3 has 12 amino acids. From germline, CDR1 is LNHDA and CDR2 SQIVND (reference sequence). V lost 5 bases and J lost 10, with 14 bases in between. The CDR3 DNA reads as TGTGCCAGTAGTTACCAAGGGCGGGGAGCTTTCTTT. Its translation: CASSYQGRGAFF.

The V call is TRBV7-9, the J call TRBJ2-1, with D perhaps TRBD1 (5 bases). V was cut by 3 bases and J by 6 bases, with 18 bases left in between. This CDR3 is built from 16 residues. Germline-derived CDR1 and CDR2 are SEHNR and FQNEAQ (reference sequence). The CDR3 loop reads CASSLGTARGINEQFF. The CDR3, as DNA: TGTGCCAGCAGCTTGGGTACTGCTAGGGGAATCAATGAGCAGTTCTTC.

This sequence joins TRBV24-1 and TRBJ2-3; D might be TRBD1 (6 bases). The CDR3 has 15 residues. V gave up 4 bases and J gave up 3 bases, with 13 bases separating them. In germline, CDR1 is KGHDR, CDR2 SFDVKD. The CDR3 DNA is TGTGCCACCAGTGAAGGGGGTGGGAAGACAGATACGCAGTATTTT. Translating it yields CATSEGGGKTDTQYF.

The chain joins TRBV5-6 to TRBJ2-2, with TRBD1 as a possible D gene (5 bases). Germline CDR1 and CDR2: SGHDT and YYEEEE. Deletions cut 5 bases from V and 4 bases from J, with 12 bases between. The CDR3 covers 14 residues. CDR3 nucleotide sequence: TGTGCCAGCAGTCGAACAGGAAGCACCGGGGAGCTGTTTTTT. Residues: CASSRTGSTGELFF.

The rearrangement joins TRBV14 to TRBJ2-2; D call uncertain. The V gene's germline CDR1 is SGHDN and CDR2 FVKESK. The CDR3 loop spans 15 amino acids. Between the trimmed V and J ends, which lost 4 bases and 6 bases, there was a span of 15 bases. In DNA form, the CDR3 reads TGTGCCAGCAGCCCCCTCGGAGATTACGCCGGGGAGCTGTTTTTT. Amino acid sequence: CASSPLGDYAGELFF.

The chain combines TRBV12-3 or TRBV12-4 with TRBJ2-1, with D possibly TRBD2 on 6 matching bases. The CDR3 is 13 residues long. V was cut by 5 bases and J by 6 bases, with 11 bases left in between. CDR3 nucleotide sequence: TGTGCCAGCAGTACCGGGACTGGCAATGAGCAGTTCTTC. Translating it yields CASSTGTGNEQFF.

V and J are TRBV19 and TRBJ1-2; maybe TRBD1 (6 bases). The CDR3 contains 14 residues. V was pared by 3 bases and J by 5 bases, with 13 bases between. Germline assignment: CDR1 LNHDA and CDR2 SQIVND (reference sequence). CDR3 DNA: TGTGCCAGTAGTATCCAGGGACAACCTTATGGCTACACCTTC. Protein product: CASSIQGQPYGYTF.

This chain connects TRBV11-2 to TRBJ1-6, with D perhaps matching TRBD1 (5 bases). The CDR3 is 17 amino acids. Trimming pared 4 bases from V and 0 bases from J, leaving 13 bases between. Per germline, CDR1 SGHAT and CDR2 FQNNGV. CDR3 in amino acids: CASSYDRRSSYNSPLHF. CDR3 bases: TGTGCCAGCAGCTACGACAGAAGGAGCTCCTATAATTCACCCCTCCACTTT.

This rearrangement joins TRBV2 to TRBJ1-4; 7 positions agree with TRBD1. Per germline, CDR1 SNHLY and CDR2 FYNNEI. This CDR3 is built from 13 residues. J gave up 8 bases and V 6 bases, and 6 bases lay outside the gene matches. The CDR3 coding sequence is TGTGCCAGCAGGGGACAGCTGGGGGAAAAACTGTTTTTT. It specifies CASRGQLGEKLFF.

The chain combines TRBV5-8 with TRBJ1-1; no firm D call. Germline V gene sequence: CDR1 SGHTS, CDR2 YDEGEE. Between the trimmed V and J ends, which lost 3 bases and 1 base, there was a span of 10 bases. The CDR3 is 14 residues long. The CDR3 nucleotides read TGTGCCAGCAGCTGGGAGGGCGGGAACACTGAAGCTTTCTTT. The encoded protein is CASSWEGGNTEAFF.

The CDR3 DNA reads as TGCGCCAGCAGCTATTGGGACAGGACCTACGAGCAGTACTTC. Amino acids: CASSYWDRTYEQYF. The gene calls are TRBV5-1 and TRBJ2-7; TRBD1 agrees at 8 bases. The CDR3 covers 14 residues. Germline assignment: CDR1 SGHRS and CDR2 YFSETQ. V lost 3 bases, J lost 2 bases, and 4 bases stayed unmatched.

The V call is TRBV25-1, the J call TRBJ1-1; D gene unclear. This CDR3 is built from 12 residues. CDR1 MGHDK and CDR2 SYGVNS come from the germline V gene. V lost 5 bases and J 0 bases, leaving 4 bases between the germline ends. The CDR3 DNA is TGTGCCAGCAGTCGGGTGAACACTGAAGCTTTCTTT. Translation: CASSRVNTEAFF.